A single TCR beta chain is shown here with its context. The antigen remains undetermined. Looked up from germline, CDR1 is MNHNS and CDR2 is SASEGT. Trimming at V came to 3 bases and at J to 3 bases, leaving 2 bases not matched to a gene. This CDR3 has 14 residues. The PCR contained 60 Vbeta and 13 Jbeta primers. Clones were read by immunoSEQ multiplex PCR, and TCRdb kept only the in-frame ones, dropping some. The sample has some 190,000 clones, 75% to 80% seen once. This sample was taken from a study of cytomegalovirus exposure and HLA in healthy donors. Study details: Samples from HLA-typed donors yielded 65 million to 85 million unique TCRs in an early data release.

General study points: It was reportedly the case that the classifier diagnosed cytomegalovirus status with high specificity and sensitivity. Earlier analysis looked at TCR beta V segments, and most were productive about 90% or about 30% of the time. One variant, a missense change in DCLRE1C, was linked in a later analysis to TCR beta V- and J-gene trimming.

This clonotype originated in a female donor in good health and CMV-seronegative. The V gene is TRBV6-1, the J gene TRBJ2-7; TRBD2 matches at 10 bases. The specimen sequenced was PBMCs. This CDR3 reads CASSDLAGVYEQYF. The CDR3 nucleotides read TGTGCCAGCAGTGACCTAGCGGGAGTCTACGAGCAGTACTTC.